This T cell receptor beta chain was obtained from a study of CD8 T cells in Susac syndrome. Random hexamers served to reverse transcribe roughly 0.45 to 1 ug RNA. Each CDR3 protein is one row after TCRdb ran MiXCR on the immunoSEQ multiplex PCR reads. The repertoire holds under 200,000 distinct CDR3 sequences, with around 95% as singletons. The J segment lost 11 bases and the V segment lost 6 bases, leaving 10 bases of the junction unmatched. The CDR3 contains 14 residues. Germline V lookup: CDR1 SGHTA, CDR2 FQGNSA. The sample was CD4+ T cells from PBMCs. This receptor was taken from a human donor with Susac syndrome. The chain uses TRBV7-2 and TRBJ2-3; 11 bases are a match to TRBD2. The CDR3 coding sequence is TGTGCCAGCAGACAGGGCACTAGCGGGAGTCAGCAGTATTTT. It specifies CASRQGTSGSQQYF. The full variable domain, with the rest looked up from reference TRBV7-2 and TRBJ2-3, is GAGVSQSPSNKVTEKGKDVELRCDPISGHTALYWYRQSLGQGLEFLIYFQGNSAPDKSGLPSDRFSAERTGGSVSTLTIQRTQQEDSAVYLCASRQGTSGSQQYFGPGTRLTVL.